This section outlines one T cell receptor (beta chain) sequence together with its context. This sample is part of a study of shared T cell receptors in the human thymus. CDR3 length: 13 amino acids. Trimming shortened V by 3 bases and J by 4 bases, and 6 bases separated the two germline ends. The germline V gene has CDR1 LNHDA and CDR2 SQIVND (reference sequence). Clones were read by immunoSEQ multiplex PCR, and TCRdb kept only the in-frame ones, dropping some. The repertoire holds fewer than 700,000 clones, with around 87% as singletons. These same data were also listed under a study on human thymus T cells. That report adds: Thymus tissue was removed during corrective cardiac surgery. Gene usage (both V and J) appeared biased in thymic and blood repertoires. Among unrelated individuals, related research reported thymic repertoires that overlapped highly.

Sequencing input: thymocytes. The gene calls are TRBV19 and TRBJ2-2; D remains unclear. This receptor was taken from a boy younger than two with a congenital heart defect. CDR3 region: CASSIRRTGELFF. CDR3 nucleotide sequence: TGTGCCAGTAGTATCAGGCGCACCGGGGAGCTGTTTTTT. Full variable domain (rest looked up from reference TRBV19 and TRBJ2-2): DGGITQSPKYLFRKEGQNVTLSCEQNLNHDAMYWYRQDPGQGLRLIYYSQIVNDFQKGDIAEGYSVSREKKESFPLTVTSAQKNPTAFYLCASSIRRTGELFFGEGSRLTVL.